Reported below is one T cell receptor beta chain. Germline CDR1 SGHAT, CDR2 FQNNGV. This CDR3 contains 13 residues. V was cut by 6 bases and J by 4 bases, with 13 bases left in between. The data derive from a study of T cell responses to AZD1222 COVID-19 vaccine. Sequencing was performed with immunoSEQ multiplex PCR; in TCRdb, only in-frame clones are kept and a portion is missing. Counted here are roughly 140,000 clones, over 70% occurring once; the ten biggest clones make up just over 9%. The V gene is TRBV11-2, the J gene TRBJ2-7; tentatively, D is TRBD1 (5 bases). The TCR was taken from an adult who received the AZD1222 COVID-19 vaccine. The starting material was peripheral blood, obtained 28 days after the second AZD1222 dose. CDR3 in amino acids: CASRTTDRYEQYF. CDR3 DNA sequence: TGTGCCAGCAGAACTACCGACAGATACGAGCAGTACTTC.